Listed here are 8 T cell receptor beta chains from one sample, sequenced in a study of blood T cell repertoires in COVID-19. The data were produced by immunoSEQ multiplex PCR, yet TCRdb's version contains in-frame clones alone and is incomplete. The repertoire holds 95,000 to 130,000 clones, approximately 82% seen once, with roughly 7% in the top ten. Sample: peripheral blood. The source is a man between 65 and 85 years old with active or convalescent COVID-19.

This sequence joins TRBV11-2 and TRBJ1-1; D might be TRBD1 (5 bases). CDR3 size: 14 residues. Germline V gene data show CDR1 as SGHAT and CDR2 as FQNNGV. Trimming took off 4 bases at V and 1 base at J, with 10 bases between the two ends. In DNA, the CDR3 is TGTGCCAGCAGCTCGACAGTCTCGAACACTGAAGCTTTCTTT. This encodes CASSSTVSNTEAFF.

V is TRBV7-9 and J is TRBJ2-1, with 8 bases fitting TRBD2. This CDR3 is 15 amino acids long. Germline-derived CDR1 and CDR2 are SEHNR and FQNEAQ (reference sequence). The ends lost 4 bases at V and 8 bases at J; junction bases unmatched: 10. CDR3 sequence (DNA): TGTGCCAGCAGCTCCGATGTTAGCGGGATCTATGAGCAGTTCTTC. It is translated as CASSSDVSGIYEQFF.

The CDR3 DNA reads TGTGCCAGCAGTTCCGGGACAGGGGTGATCACCTTC. Amino acid sequence: CASSSGTGVITF. The chain joins TRBV6-5 to TRBJ1-2, with 10 bases matching TRBD1. Germline trimming cut 4 bases from V and 13 bases from J; bases unmatched to any gene: 6. The CDR3 length is 12 residues. Germline values: CDR1 MNHEY, CDR2 SVGAGI.

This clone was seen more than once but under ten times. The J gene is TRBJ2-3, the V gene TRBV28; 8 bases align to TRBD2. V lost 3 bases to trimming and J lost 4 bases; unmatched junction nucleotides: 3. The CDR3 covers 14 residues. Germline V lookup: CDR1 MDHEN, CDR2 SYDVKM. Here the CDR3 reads CASSLRGLADTQYF. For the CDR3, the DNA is TGTGCCAGCAGTTTGCGGGGACTAGCAGATACGCAGTATTTT.

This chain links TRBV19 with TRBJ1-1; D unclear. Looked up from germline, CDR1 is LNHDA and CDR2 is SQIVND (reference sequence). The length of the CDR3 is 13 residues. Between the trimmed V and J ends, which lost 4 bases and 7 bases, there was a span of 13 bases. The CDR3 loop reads CASSKVGQYEAFF. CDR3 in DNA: TGTGCCAGTAGTAAGGTTGGGCAGTATGAAGCTTTCTTT.

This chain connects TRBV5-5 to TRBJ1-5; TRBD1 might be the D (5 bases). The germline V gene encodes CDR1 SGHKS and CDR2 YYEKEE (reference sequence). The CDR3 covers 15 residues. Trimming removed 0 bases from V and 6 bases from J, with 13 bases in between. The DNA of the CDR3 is TGTGCCAGCAGCTTGGTTGTGGACAATGTTCAGCCCCAGCATTTT. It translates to CASSLVVDNVQPQHF.

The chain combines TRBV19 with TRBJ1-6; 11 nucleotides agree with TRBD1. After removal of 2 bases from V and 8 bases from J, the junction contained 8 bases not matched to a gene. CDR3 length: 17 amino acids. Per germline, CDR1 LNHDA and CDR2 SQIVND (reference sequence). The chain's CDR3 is CASSILDRGLGDSPLHF. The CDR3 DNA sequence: TGTGCCAGTAGTATATTGGACAGGGGGCTAGGGGATTCACCCCTCCACTTT.

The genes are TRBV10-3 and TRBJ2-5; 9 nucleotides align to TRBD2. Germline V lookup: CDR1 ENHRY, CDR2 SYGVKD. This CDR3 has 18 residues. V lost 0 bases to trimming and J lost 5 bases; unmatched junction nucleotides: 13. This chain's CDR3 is CAISESMGGSGGGETQYF. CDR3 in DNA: TGTGCCATCAGTGAGTCGATGGGAGGTAGCGGGGGAGGCGAGACCCAGTACTTC.